This T cell receptor (beta chain) emerged from a study of Ad26.COV2.S vaccination and SARS-CoV-2 variants. Study-level points and caveats: Vaccinees reportedly had broad spike-specific CD8+ and CD4+ T cell responses.

Germline lookup yields CDR1 SEHNR and CDR2 FQNEAQ (reference sequence). Trimming took off 3 bases at V and 2 bases at J, with 16 bases between the two ends. The CDR3 has 17 residues. A note on this clone: What it binds is not known.

Documented treatment: approximately 18 received Ad26.COV2.S at low or high dose, single or two shots; about five received placebo; per-sample allocation not given. Specimens were obtained on day 63 following the first vaccine or placebo injection. Within Boston, the person who donated was an adult of 18-55 years. This table comes from immunoSEQ multiplex PCR, and its TCRdb copy is limited to in-frame clones, with some not included. In the table there are some 250,000 clones, roughly 88% of which are singletons. This chain connects TRBV7-9 to TRBJ1-4, with D unclear. This TCR derives from a person between 18 and 59 years old who received the Ad26.COV2.S COVID-19 vaccine or a placebo. Sequences were derived from peripheral blood, sampled in a trial of Ad26.COV2.S vaccine versus placebo. CDR3 loop: CASSFSGGLGTNEKLFF. For the CDR3, the DNA is TGTGCCAGCAGCTTCTCGGGAGGGCTTGGTACTAATGAAAAACTGTTTTTT.